This is a list of T cell receptor beta chains from one sample in a study of identical twins. TCRdb recomputed calls from the 5' RACE reads with MiXCR, one row per CDR3 protein. In the table there are hundreds of thousands of distinct CDR3 sequences, 20% to 30% of which are singletons. The same specimen was also included in a second study, on T cells expressing NK-cell markers.

Sequenced input: CD4+ T cells sorted from blood. Every receptor here comes from a woman between 18 and 29 years old in good health. CDR3s include the opening cysteine and the closing phenylalanine or tryptophan. The D gene is left open where the match is weak. Size is stated for part of the rows, as once, few or many counts, or as a class when the clone is expanded.

v_call: TRBV18; cdr3_length: 17; clone_size: few; d_call: TRBD1; j_call: TRBJ1-1; cdr3_nt: TGTGCCAGCTCACCCAACGGGGGATATGGACAGGGCACTGAAGCTTTCTTT; cdr3_aa: CASSPNGGYGQGTEAFF
v_call: TRBV20-1; cdr3_length: 16; clone_size: few; d_call: -; j_call: TRBJ2-2; cdr3_nt: TGCAGTGCTAGAGTGATGACAGCCTTAAACACCGGGGAGCTGTTTTTT; cdr3_aa: CSARVMTALNTGELFF
v_call: TRBV6-1; cdr3_length: 15; clone_size: -; d_call: TRBD1; j_call: TRBJ2-1; cdr3_nt: TGTGCCAGCAGCATCCCCAGGGGGTCCTACAATGAGCAGTTCTTC; cdr3_aa: CASSIPRGSYNEQFF
v_call: TRBV20-1; cdr3_length: 12; clone_size: -; d_call: TRBD2; j_call: TRBJ2-7; cdr3_nt: TGCAGCTCGGGACTACCCCTCGACGAGCAGTACTTC; cdr3_aa: CSSGLPLDEQYF
v_call: TRBV18; cdr3_length: 13; clone_size: -; d_call: -; j_call: TRBJ1-2; cdr3_nt: TGTGCCAGCTCACCGGACAGCCTGTATGGCTACACCTTC; cdr3_aa: CASSPDSLYGYTF
v_call: TRBV10-3; cdr3_length: 13; clone_size: few; d_call: -; j_call: TRBJ1-1; cdr3_nt: TGTGCCATCCAGCAAGACCGAAACACTGAAGCTTTCTTT; cdr3_aa: CAIQQDRNTEAFF
v_call: TRBV6-2/TRBV6-3; cdr3_length: 14; clone_size: -; d_call: -; j_call: TRBJ2-4; cdr3_nt: TGTGCCAGCACTCCCGGGGGAGCCAAAAACATTCAGTACTTC; cdr3_aa: CASTPGGAKNIQYF
v_call: TRBV20-1; cdr3_length: 13; clone_size: -; d_call: -; j_call: TRBJ2-7; cdr3_nt: TGCAGTGCTACCCAAGGCCTAGGAAGCGAGCAGTACTTC; cdr3_aa: CSATQGLGSEQYF
v_call: TRBV20-1; cdr3_length: 13; clone_size: few; d_call: -; j_call: TRBJ2-3; cdr3_nt: TGCAGTGTCTCATCCTTAGGCACAGATACGCAGTATTTT; cdr3_aa: CSVSSLGTDTQYF
v_call: TRBV2; cdr3_length: 14; clone_size: -; d_call: -; j_call: TRBJ2-3; cdr3_nt: TGTGCCTCTATACAGGGACCCAGCACAGATACGCAGTATTTT; cdr3_aa: CASIQGPSTDTQYF
v_call: TRBV5-1; cdr3_length: 15; clone_size: few; d_call: TRBD2; j_call: TRBJ2-1; cdr3_nt: TGCGCCAGCAGCCCGAGCGGGGGAGTTAATTATGAGCAGTTCTTC; cdr3_aa: CASSPSGGVNYEQFF
v_call: TRBV20-1; cdr3_length: 10; clone_size: -; d_call: -; j_call: TRBJ2-7; cdr3_nt: TGCAGTGCTCGTGACAGAGAGCAGTACTTC; cdr3_aa: CSARDREQYF
v_call: TRBV20-1; cdr3_length: 14; clone_size: -; d_call: TRBD2; j_call: TRBJ2-2; cdr3_nt: TGCAGTGCTCGTATAGCGGGAGTTACCGGGGAGCTGTTTTTT; cdr3_aa: CSARIAGVTGELFF
v_call: TRBV12-3/TRBV12-4; cdr3_length: 13; clone_size: many; d_call: -; j_call: TRBJ2-7; cdr3_nt: TGTGCCAGTCGAGGGACCGGATCCTACGAGCAGTACTTC; cdr3_aa: CASRGTGSYEQYF